Following are 32 T cell receptor beta chains from one sample sequenced in a study of cytomegalovirus exposure and HLA in healthy donors. The PCR contained 60 Vbeta and 13 Jbeta primers. Here immunoSEQ multiplex PCR was the method, and the copy in TCRdb shows in-frame clones only, minus some. Of under 150,000 clones in the sample, roughly 73% were seen once. The sequencing sample was made of PBMCs. Every receptor here comes from a woman in her thirties or forties in good health and CMV-seronegative.

The chain has TRBV20-1 and TRBJ1-2; D is uncertain. This CDR3 spans 11 amino acids. V lost 3 bases to trimming and J lost 7 bases, with 9 bases between them. Per the germline V gene, CDR1 is DFQATT and CDR2 is SNEGSKA (reference sequence). CDR3 amino acids: CSASRARGYTF. DNA of the CDR3: TGCAGTGCTAGCCGCGCCCGTGGCTACACCTTC.

The chain's CDR3 is CASSLNGYTSTDTQYF. Here the CDR3 DNA reads TGTGCCAGCAGCTTAAACGGGTATACTAGCACAGATACGCAGTATTTT. The genes are TRBV7-2 and TRBJ2-3; no reliable D call. The germline gives CDR1 SGHTA, CDR2 FQGNSA. Trimming shortened V by 2 bases and J by 0 bases, and 12 bases separated the two germline ends. This CDR3 contains 16 residues.

The rearrangement joins TRBV6-5 to TRBJ1-2; D is undetermined. The CDR3 sequence is 12 residues long. Germline values: CDR1 MNHEY, CDR2 SVGAGI. V was trimmed by 6 bases and J by 4 bases, leaving 9 bases between them. The chain's CDR3 is CASSNRFYGYTF. DNA of the CDR3: TGTGCCAGCAGCAACCGGTTCTATGGCTACACCTTC.

The rearrangement joins TRBV7-9 to TRBJ2-1; 7 nucleotides align to TRBD2. Germline CDR1 and CDR2: SEHNR and FQNEAQ (reference sequence). V dropped 8 bases and J dropped 4; count of bases not matched to a gene: 5. CDR3 length: 13 residues. CDR3 nucleotide sequence: TGTGCCAGCGAGGCTAGCGGTTACAATGAGCAGTTCTTC. This gives the protein CASEASGYNEQFF. The whole variable domain, remainder taken from reference TRBV7-9 and TRBJ2-1, is DTGVSQNPRHKITKRGQNVTFRCDPISEHNRLYWYRQTLGQGPEFLTYFQNEAQLEKSRLLSDRFSAERPKGSFSTLEIQRTEQGDSAMYLCASEASGYNEQFFGPGTRLTVL.

This clone has just a few counts. The rearrangement uses TRBV27 and TRBJ1-6; TRBD1 is a possible D gene (6 bases). The CDR3 runs 15 residues. Germline CDR1 MNHEY, CDR2 SMNVEV (reference sequence). V was shortened by 5 bases and J by 7 bases, with 15 bases between the two germline ends. CDR3 DNA: TGTGCCAGCAGTCCGCTGACAGGACTCAATTCACCCCTCCACTTT. Its protein is CASSPLTGLNSPLHF.

This rearrangement joins TRBV15 to TRBJ2-7; perhaps TRBD1 as D (6 bases). V was pared by 0 bases and J by 3 bases, with 12 bases between. Germline V gene lookup returns CDR1 LNHNV and CDR2 YYDKDF (reference sequence). The CDR3 consists of 15 residues. As DNA, the CDR3 is TGTGCCACCAGCAGAGATAGGGCCAGGGGCTACGAGCAGTACTTC. This encodes CATSRDRARGYEQYF.

The rearrangement links TRBV5-1 to TRBJ2-1, with 9 bases identical to TRBD2. The germline gives CDR1 SGHRS, CDR2 YFSETQ. This CDR3 region has 16 residues. After removal of 2 bases from V and 5 bases from J, the junction contained 8 bases not matched to a gene. The CDR3 DNA sequence: TGCGCCAGCAGCTTCCGCGGGGGGGATGTTGACAATGAGCAGTTCTTC. Its protein is CASSFRGGDVDNEQFF.

This clone was seen a few times. The rearrangement joins TRBV11-3 to TRBJ1-1, with TRBD1 identical over 9 bases. The V segment lost 2 bases and the J segment 4 bases; nucleotides outside the gene matches: 14. The length of the CDR3 is 18 residues. Germline V gene lookup returns CDR1 SGHNT and CDR2 YENEEA. DNA for the CDR3: TGTGCCAGCAGCTTAACCCTTCCCGGGACAGGGTCGAGCACTGAAGCTTTCTTT. Protein product: CASSLTLPGTGSSTEAFF.

This clone was counted once. V usage is TRBV7-9 and J usage is TRBJ2-7; the match to TRBD1 covers 8 bases. This CDR3 region has 16 residues. The V and J ends lost 3 bases and 2 bases, in that order; junction bases with no gene match: 9. The germline gives CDR1 SEHNR, CDR2 FQNEAQ (reference sequence). The CDR3 sequence is CASSFDRDRPTYEQYF. In DNA, the CDR3 is TGTGCCAGCAGCTTCGACCGGGACAGGCCGACCTACGAGCAGTACTTC.

The rearrangement links TRBV5-6 to TRBJ2-1, with 11 bases aligning to TRBD2. From germline, CDR1 is SGHDT and CDR2 YYEEEE. The J segment lost 3 bases and the V segment lost 0 bases, leaving 2 bases of the junction unmatched. The CDR3 covers 16 residues. The CDR3 reads CASSLVAGGNYNEQFF. The DNA of the CDR3 is TGTGCCAGCAGCTTGGTAGCGGGGGGGAACTACAATGAGCAGTTCTTC.

This clone has more than one count but fewer than ten. The chain links TRBV19 to TRBJ2-3; TRBD2 aligns across 7 bases. This CDR3 is built from 16 residues. J was trimmed by 2 bases and V by 1 base; bases with no gene match: 6. Per germline, CDR1 LNHDA and CDR2 SQIVND (reference sequence). CDR3 sequence: CASSIAHSGLTDTQYF. CDR3 DNA: TGTGCCAGTAGTATAGCCCATAGCGGGCTCACAGATACGCAGTATTTT.

This clone was observed once. This chain joins TRBV18 and TRBJ1-5; weak D call: TRBD1 (5 bases). Trimming stripped 2 bases from V and 9 bases from J, with 20 bases between. Germline CDR1 and CDR2: KGHSH and LQKENI. This CDR3 region has 16 residues. Here the CDR3 DNA reads TGTGCCAGCTCACCAAAGGGGCAGGGAAGCGTTGCGCCCCAGCATTTT. Translating gives CASSPKGQGSVAPQHF. Using reference TRBV18 and TRBJ1-5 for the parts outside the CDR3, the full variable domain is NAGVMQNPRHLVRRRGQEARLRCSPMKGHSHVYWYRQLPEEGLKFMVYLQKENIIDESGMPKERFSAEFPKEGPSILRIQQVVRGDSAAYFCASSPKGQGSVAPQHFGDGTRLSIL.

The V gene is TRBV5-1, the J gene TRBJ2-1; possibly TRBD2 for D (6 bases). The CDR3 has 15 residues. Trimming stripped 5 bases from V and 0 bases from J, with 12 bases between. Per germline, CDR1 SGHRS and CDR2 YFSETQ. CDR3 sequence: CASSFRDSSYNEQFF. CDR3 bases: TGCGCCAGCAGTTTCCGGGACTCCTCCTACAATGAGCAGTTCTTC.

This chain uses TRBV5-1 with TRBJ2-3; no firm D call. The CDR3 spans 15 residues. Trimming cost V 1 base and J 1 base, with 10 bases left between them. CDR1 is SGHRS, CDR2 YFSETQ, per germline. Written as DNA, the CDR3 is TGCGCCAGCAGCTTGACTGTTCCCGGCACAGATACGCAGTATTTT. Translation: CASSLTVPGTDTQYF.

The chain combines TRBV18 with TRBJ1-6; D not certain. Germline CDR1 is KGHSH and CDR2 is LQKENI. The CDR3 sequence is 15 residues long. The V gene lost 3 bases and the J gene lost 0 bases, with 6 bases spanning the gap. CDR3 protein: CASSPDSSYNSPLHF. For the CDR3, the DNA is TGTGCCAGCTCACCCGATAGCTCCTATAATTCACCCCTCCACTTT. Based on the CDR3 plus reference TRBV18 and TRBJ1-6, the full variable domain is NAGVMQNPRHLVRRRGQEARLRCSPMKGHSHVYWYRQLPEEGLKFMVYLQKENIIDESGMPKERFSAEFPKEGPSILRIQQVVRGDSAAYFCASSPDSSYNSPLHFGNGTRLTVT.

This chain joins TRBV4-1 and TRBJ2-5; TRBD1 is a possible D gene (6 bases). Germline V gives CDR1 MGHRA, CDR2 YSYEKL. The CDR3 spans 17 residues. V lost 0 bases to trimming and J lost 7 bases, with 21 bases between them. The CDR3 here is CASSQDKFRTVRGTQYF. The CDR3 coding sequence is TGCGCCAGCAGCCAAGATAAGTTTCGGACAGTTAGGGGGACCCAGTACTTC.

A remark on this clone: Compared with germline, one end of the junction differs, possibly owing to a read error. The CDR3 here is CASSLEVTLQGAYNSPLHF. DNA of the CDR3: TGTGCTAGCAGCTTAGAGGTCACTCTCCAGGGGGCCTATAATTCACCCCTCCACTTT. The chain uses TRBV7-7 and TRBJ1-6, with 7 bases fitting TRBD1. Germline CDR1 reads SSHAT; CDR2 reads FNYEAQ (reference sequence). The CDR3 is 19 amino acids.

The chain combines TRBV9 with TRBJ1-1, with D perhaps matching TRBD1 (6 bases). Trimming cost V 0 bases and J 4 bases, with 10 bases left between them. The CDR3 consists of 14 residues. Germline loops: CDR1 SGDLS, CDR2 YYNGEE. CDR3 residues: CASSVGGGTTEAFF. CDR3 bases: TGTGCCAGCAGCGTAGGTGGGGGCACCACTGAAGCTTTCTTT.

The chain links TRBV9 to TRBJ1-1; D is unresolved. Germline values: CDR1 SGDLS, CDR2 YYNGEE. The CDR3 runs 14 residues. The V gene lost 4 bases and the J gene lost 6 bases, with 16 bases spanning the gap. CDR3 in amino acids: CASSPLVVTAEAFF. The CDR3 DNA reads TGTGCCAGCAGCCCCCTTGTGGTTACAGCTGAAGCTTTCTTT.

V gene TRBV7-2 combines with J gene TRBJ1-1; possibly TRBD1 for D (6 bases). The CDR3 contains 16 residues. From germline, CDR1 is SGHTA and CDR2 FQGNSA. The ends were cut back, 5 bases at V and 0 bases at J, with 16 bases in the middle. This chain's CDR3 is CASSLAAGTMNTEAFF. DNA of the CDR3: TGTGCCAGCAGCCTGGCCGCCGGGACAATGAACACTGAAGCTTTCTTT. The full variable domain, completed using reference TRBV7-2 and TRBJ1-1, is GAGVSQSPSNKVTEKGKDVELRCDPISGHTALYWYRQSLGQGLEFLIYFQGNSAPDKSGLPSDRFSAERTGGSVSTLTIQRTQQEDSAVYLCASSLAAGTMNTEAFFGQGTRLTVV.

The chain joins TRBV9 to TRBJ1-2; 7 positions match TRBD1. This CDR3 contains 15 residues. CDR1 and CDR2 from the germline V gene are SGDLS and YYNGEE. The V segment lost 3 bases and the J segment 0 bases; nucleotides outside the gene matches: 5. CDR3 nucleotide sequence: TGTGCCAGCAGCGAGGGGGGACAGACTAACTATGGCTACACCTTC. It yields the protein CASSEGGQTNYGYTF.

CDR3 sequence (DNA): TGCGCCAGCAGCCAAGAGCCAGGTGAAGTCACTGAAGCTTTCTTT. Its translation: CASSQEPGEVTEAFF. The rearrangement uses TRBV4-1 and TRBJ1-1, with D hard to call. Germline V gene sequence: CDR1 MGHRA, CDR2 YSYEKL. The CDR3 is 15 residues long. Between the trimmed V and J ends, which lost 0 bases and 4 bases, there was a span of 12 bases.

The chain uses TRBV5-4 and TRBJ1-6; tentatively, D is TRBD1 (6 bases). V was shortened by 2 bases and J by 4 bases, with 16 bases between the two germline ends. The CDR3 runs 17 residues. Germline CDR1 is SGHNT and CDR2 is YYREEE (reference sequence). The CDR3: CASSLVQGWDYNSPLHF. The CDR3 coding sequence is TGTGCCAGCAGCTTAGTACAGGGATGGGATTATAATTCACCCCTCCACTTT.

The chain carries TRBV9 and TRBJ2-5, with TRBD2 identical over 7 bases. In germline, CDR1 is SGDLS, CDR2 YYNGEE. J gave up 7 bases and V 0 bases, and 9 bases lay outside the gene matches. This CDR3 region has 15 residues. The CDR3, as DNA: TGTGCCAGCAGCGTAGGAGGTAGGGAGGGCGGGACCCAGTACTTC. It codes for CASSVGGREGGTQYF.

The chain combines TRBV4-1 with TRBJ2-7, with unresolved D. Germline loops: CDR1 MGHRA, CDR2 YSYEKL. Between the trimmed V and J ends, which lost 0 bases and 3 bases, there was a span of 6 bases. CDR3 size: 13 residues. CDR3 amino acids: CASSQDPLYEQYF. The DNA for the CDR3 is TGCGCCAGCAGCCAAGACCCTCTCTACGAGCAGTACTTC.

The count of this clone is one. The chain links TRBV11-2 to TRBJ2-3, with a tentative D call TRBD2 (5 bases). The CDR3 loop spans 16 amino acids. The ends were cut back, 2 bases at V and 4 bases at J, with 16 bases in the middle. The germline gives CDR1 SGHAT, CDR2 FQNNGV. The CDR3 here is CASSLPSSFHPDTQYF. CDR3 nucleotide sequence: TGTGCCAGCAGCTTACCTTCTAGCTTCCATCCAGATACGCAGTATTTT.

The chain carries TRBV5-4 and TRBJ1-2, with unresolved D. Germline lookup yields CDR1 SGHNT and CDR2 YYREEE (reference sequence). V dropped 2 bases and J dropped 8 bases, with 13 bases sitting between them. The CDR3 is made up of 13 amino acids. For the CDR3, the DNA is TGTGCCAGCAGCTTTGGTATAGTGAACGGCTACACCTTC. Amino acid sequence: CASSFGIVNGYTF.

The genes are TRBV15 and TRBJ1-2, with 7 bases fitting TRBD1. V lost 4 bases to trimming and J lost 1 base; unmatched junction nucleotides: 3. The germline gives CDR1 LNHNV, CDR2 YYDKDF (reference sequence). The CDR3 extends over 14 amino acids. CDR3: CATSIGTVNYGYTF. The CDR3 region has the DNA TGTGCCACCAGCATCGGGACAGTTAACTATGGCTACACCTTC.

The count of this clone is one. As DNA, the CDR3 is TGTGCCAGCACTATTGGGGGGATGGGCTATAATTCACCCCTCCACTTT. It yields the protein CASTIGGMGYNSPLHF. The V and J genes are TRBV27 and TRBJ1-6; weak D call: TRBD1 (5 bases). The V and J ends lost 7 bases and 3 bases respectively, with 16 bases between them. Germline V gene lookup returns CDR1 MNHEY and CDR2 SMNVEV (reference sequence). The CDR3 contains 16 residues.

J is TRBJ2-1 and V is TRBV7-8; TRBD1 aligns across 8 bases. Unmatched junction bases numbered 9, after V lost 5 bases and J lost 6 bases. The CDR3 spans 15 residues. Germline assignment: CDR1 SGHVS and CDR2 FQNEAQ. The CDR3 loop is CASSPRRGTGNEQFF. The CDR3 bases are TGTGCCAGCAGCCCAAGGAGGGGGACAGGCAATGAGCAGTTCTTC.

V and J are TRBV5-4 and TRBJ1-3; D unclear. Germline CDR1 reads SGHNT; CDR2 reads YYREEE (reference sequence). The CDR3 sequence is 15 residues long. Between the trimmed V and J ends, which lost 4 bases and 1 base, there was a span of 12 bases. The CDR3 is CASSKAGISGNTIYF. The CDR3 DNA sequence: TGTGCCAGCAGCAAAGCAGGAATTTCTGGAAACACCATATATTTT.

There are a few counts of this clone. V usage is TRBV4-1 and J usage is TRBJ1-4; possibly TRBD1 for D (5 bases). The CDR3 has 17 residues. V lost 0 bases and J 5 bases, leaving 16 bases between the germline ends. Germline values: CDR1 MGHRA, CDR2 YSYEKL. The CDR3 here is CASSQDPLQGPNEKLFF. CDR3 DNA sequence: TGCGCCAGCAGCCAAGATCCCCTCCAGGGCCCCAATGAAAAACTGTTTTTT.